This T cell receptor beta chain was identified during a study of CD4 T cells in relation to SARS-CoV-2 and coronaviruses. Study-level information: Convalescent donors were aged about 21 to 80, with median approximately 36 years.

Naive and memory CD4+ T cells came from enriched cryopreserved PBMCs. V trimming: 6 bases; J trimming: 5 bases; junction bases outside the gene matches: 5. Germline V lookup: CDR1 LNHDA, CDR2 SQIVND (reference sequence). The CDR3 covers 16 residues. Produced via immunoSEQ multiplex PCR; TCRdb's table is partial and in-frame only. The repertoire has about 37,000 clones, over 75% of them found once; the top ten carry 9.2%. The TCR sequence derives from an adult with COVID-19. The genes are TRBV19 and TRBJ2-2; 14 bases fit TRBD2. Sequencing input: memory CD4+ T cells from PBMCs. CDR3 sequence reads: CASRTSGGARTGELFF. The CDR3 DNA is TGTGCCAGTAGGACTAGCGGGGGGGCAAGGACCGGGGAGCTGTTTTTT.